Listed here are 30 T cell receptor beta chains from one sample, sequenced in a study of neurological immune-mediated disorders. Via MiXCR, TCRdb re-called the 5' RACE reads, giving one row per CDR3 protein. The data contain around 66,000 distinct CDR3 sequences, 4% to 6% of them singletons. Sequenced material: PBMCs. These receptor sequences come from a woman in her 30s with multiple sclerosis.

This clonotype was detected ten times or more. The chain recombines TRBV6-5 with TRBJ2-3; TRBD1 matches at 8 bases. V was clipped by 8 bases and J by 0 bases; unmatched bases: 7. The CDR3 totals 15 residues. The germline V gene has CDR1 MNHEY and CDR2 SVGAGI. CDR3 in DNA: TGTGCCAGCGTCCCCGGGACAGGTAGCACAGATACGCAGTATTTT. Amino acid sequence: CASVPGTGSTDTQYF.

This clonotype was counted many times. The CDR3 loop reads CASSPGELFF. CDR3 coding DNA: TGTGCCAGCAGCCCGGGGGAGCTGTTTTTT. The V call is TRBV11-2, the J call TRBJ2-2; no definite D call. Looked up from germline, CDR1 is SGHAT and CDR2 is FQNNGV. V was trimmed by 5 bases and J by 8 bases, leaving 3 bases between them. The CDR3 totals 10 residues.

This clonotype was detected ten times or more. The CDR3, as DNA: TGTGCCAGCAGCGTAACTAGCGGCGAAAACATTCAGTACTTC. Its protein product is CASSVTSGENIQYF. This chain joins TRBV9 and TRBJ2-4; 8 positions match TRBD2. Unmatched junction bases numbered 2, after V lost 1 base and J lost 5 bases. The CDR3 is made up of 14 amino acids. Germline assignment: CDR1 SGDLS and CDR2 YYNGEE.

This clonotype was counted at least ten times. The gene calls are TRBV27 and TRBJ1-6; D is ambiguous. This CDR3 contains 14 residues. V lost 2 bases and J lost 10, with 12 bases in between. Germline V lookup: CDR1 MNHEY, CDR2 SMNVEV (reference sequence). The CDR3 sequence: CASSLNGPRSPLHF. The DNA for the CDR3 is TGTGCCAGCAGTTTAAATGGCCCCCGATCACCCCTCCACTTT.

V and J are TRBV5-6 and TRBJ2-3; D uncertain. Trimming removed 0 bases at V and 8 bases at J, with 10 bases between. The CDR3 is 13 amino acids. Germline V gene sequence: CDR1 SGHDT, CDR2 YYEEEE. CDR3 amino acids: CASSLDYQPTQYF. The CDR3 nucleotides read TGTGCCAGCAGCTTGGATTATCAGCCTACGCAGTATTTT. Full variable domain (outside the CDR3, taken from reference TRBV5-6 and TRBJ2-3): DAGVTQSPTHLIKTRGQQVTLRCSPKSGHDTVSWYQQALGQGPQFIFQYYEEEERQRGNFPDRFSGHQFPNYSSELNVNALLLGDSALYLCASSLDYQPTQYFGPGTRLTVL.

Ten or more counts support this clonotype. The gene calls are TRBV2 and TRBJ2-1; D uncertain. The CDR3 extends over 13 amino acids. The V end lost 4 bases, the J end lost 6 bases, and 10 bases lay between the germline ends. Germline V CDR1 and CDR2: SNHLY, FYNNEI. CDR3: CASSGDLSNEQFF. The CDR3 DNA is TGTGCCAGCAGTGGTGACCTGTCCAATGAGCAGTTCTTC.

The sample holds many counts of this clonotype. The chain recombines TRBV12-3 or TRBV12-4 with TRBJ1-3, with 7 bases that match TRBD1. The V segment lost 6 bases and the J segment 0 bases; nucleotides outside the gene matches: 8. The CDR3 has 16 residues. CDR3 in amino acids: CASRTDRLSSGNTIYF. In DNA, the CDR3 is TGTGCCAGCAGAACGGACAGGTTAAGCTCTGGAAACACCATATATTTT.

This clonotype was counted ten times or more. The CDR3 DNA reads TGCGCCAGCAGCTCCAATTACAATGAGCAGTTCTTC. Protein: CASSSNYNEQFF. V gene TRBV5-1 combines with J gene TRBJ2-1, with D unclear. Germline CDR1 reads SGHRS; CDR2 reads YFSETQ. Trimming took 3 bases from V and 4 from J, leaving 5 bases between them. This CDR3 has 12 residues.

The CDR3: CASSGQGRNEQFF. In DNA, the CDR3 is TGTGCCAGCAGTGGACAGGGACGGAATGAGCAGTTCTTC. V usage is TRBV7-9 and J usage is TRBJ2-1; 8 bases agree with TRBD1. The CDR3 totals 13 residues. Trimming at V came to 6 bases and at J to 7 bases, leaving 5 bases not matched to a gene. Germline V CDR1 and CDR2: SEHNR, FQNEAQ (reference sequence).

This clonotype has at least ten counts. This chain links TRBV10-2 with TRBJ2-5; TRBD2 matches at 10 bases. V trimming: 6 bases; J trimming: 2 bases; junction bases outside the gene matches: 9. Per germline, CDR1 WSHSY and CDR2 SAAADI. There are 16 residues in the CDR3. This CDR3 reads CASRLGLAGDQETQYF. DNA of the CDR3: TGCGCCAGCAGACTTGGGCTAGCGGGGGATCAAGAGACCCAGTACTTC.

The sample holds many counts of this clonotype. DNA of the CDR3: TGTGCCAGCAGCATTAGCGGGGGGCCCCCTAGCACAGATACGCAGTATTTT. It is translated as CASSISGGPPSTDTQYF. The chain links TRBV12-3 or TRBV12-4 to TRBJ2-3; 10 bases align to TRBD2. J was trimmed by 0 bases and V by 6 bases; bases with no gene match: 9. The CDR3 consists of 17 residues.

The chain has TRBV9 and TRBJ2-3; D is unresolved. V dropped 2 bases and J dropped 6 bases, with 7 bases sitting between them. Germline V gene sequence: CDR1 SGDLS, CDR2 YYNGEE. This CDR3 spans 12 amino acids. The CDR3 protein is CASSVGSDTQYF. For the CDR3, the DNA is TGTGCCAGCAGCGTCGGATCGGATACGCAGTATTTT.

As to this clonotype: This may come from a read error, since a much larger clone is one base off. This chain connects TRBV6-5 to TRBJ2-7, with D maybe TRBD2 (6 bases). V lost 9 bases and J 4 bases, leaving 10 bases between the germline ends. This CDR3 has 11 residues. Germline V gene data show CDR1 as MNHEY and CDR2 as SVGAGI. The CDR3 spells CARKGRYEQYF. The DNA for the CDR3 is TGTGCCAGAAAGGGGAGGTACGAGCAGTACTTC.

This clonotype was recorded at least ten times. CDR3 nucleotide sequence: TGCGCCAGCAGCTTGGACGGCACAGGGGCAGGGGCCAACGTCCTGACTTTC. It is translated as CASSLDGTGAGANVLTF. J is TRBJ2-6 and V is TRBV5-1; 7 nucleotides match TRBD1. V trimming: 0 bases; J trimming: 4 bases; junction bases outside the gene matches: 7. This CDR3 has 17 amino acids. CDR1 SGHRS and CDR2 YFSETQ come from the germline V gene.

This clonotype was seen a handful of times. This may come from a read error, since a much larger clone is one base off. The rearrangement links TRBV5-1 to TRBJ2-5, with a weak D call TRBD2 (5 bases). Per germline, CDR1 SGHRS and CDR2 YFSETQ. The CDR3 consists of 11 residues. With 4 bases removed from V and 5 bases from J, the gap between germline ends came to 6 bases. The CDR3 spells CASSREETQYF. DNA for the CDR3: TGCGCCAGCAGCAGGGAGGAGACCCAGTACTTC. The variable domain in full, completed from reference TRBV5-1 and TRBJ2-5, reads KAGVTQTPRYLIKTRGQQVTLSCSPISGHRSVSWYQQTPGQGLQFLFEYFSETQRNKGNFPGRFSGRQFSNSRSEMNVSTLELGDSALYLCASSREETQYFGPGTRLLVL.

Ten or more counts support this clonotype. The gene calls are TRBV6-5 and TRBJ1-3, with D tentatively TRBD1 (6 bases). The germline V and J ends were trimmed by 10 bases and 0 bases, with 16 bases remaining between them. The CDR3 consists of 15 residues. Germline CDR1 and CDR2: MNHEY and SVGAGI. Written as DNA, the CDR3 is TGTGCCACCAGACGGACAGCTAGCTCTGGAAACACCATATATTTT. It is translated as CATRRTASSGNTIYF.

This clonotype was observed many times. The chain employs TRBV29-1 and TRBJ1-5, with 8 bases aligning to TRBD1. V was clipped by 4 bases and J by 3 bases; unmatched bases: 2. This CDR3 has 13 residues. The germline V gene has CDR1 SQVTM and CDR2 ANQGSEA. CDR3 DNA: TGCAGCGTTGGGACAGGGAACAATCAGCCCCAGCATTTT. The encoded protein is CSVGTGNNQPQHF.

This clonotype came up many times. The chain recombines TRBV28 with TRBJ2-3; maybe TRBD2 (5 bases). Trimming cost V 5 bases and J 2 bases, with 17 bases left between them. Germline-derived CDR1 and CDR2 are MDHEN and SYDVKM. This CDR3 has 16 residues. Here the CDR3 DNA reads TGTGCCAGCAGTACACGGAGGACGGAGGTCACAGATACGCAGTATTTT. Its protein product is CASSTRRTEVTDTQYF. Drawing the rest from reference TRBV28 and TRBJ2-3, the complete variable domain is DVKVTQSSRYLVKRTGEKVFLECVQDMDHENMFWYRQDPGLGLRLIYFSYDVKMKEKGDIPEGYSVSREKKERFSLILESASTNQTSMYLCASSTRRTEVTDTQYFGPGTRLTVL.

This clonotype was detected only a few times. The V call is TRBV14, the J call TRBJ2-5; a possible D gene is TRBD2 (5 bases). The germline V gene has CDR1 SGHDN and CDR2 FVKESK. The CDR3 is 11 residues long. Trimming removed 0 bases at V and 13 bases at J, with 9 bases between. CDR3 nucleotide sequence: TGTGCCAGCAGCCAAGACGGGATTCCGTACTTC. This translates into CASSQDGIPYF.

Only a few counts were recorded for this clonotype. This may be a read error: a much more frequent sequence differs by one nucleotide. The genes are TRBV3-1 and TRBJ2-1; D is unclear. This CDR3 is built from 12 residues. V was pared by 5 bases and J by 7 bases, with 9 bases between. From germline, CDR1 is LGHDT and CDR2 YNNKEL (reference sequence). CDR3 in amino acids: CASSKVVNEQFF. For the CDR3, the DNA is TGTGCCAGCAGCAAAGTTGTAAATGAGCAGTTCTTC.

This clonotype showed up many times. V usage is TRBV7-3 and J usage is TRBJ2-1; D unclear. Germline V gene lookup returns CDR1 SGHTA and CDR2 FQGTGA. V was clipped by 3 bases and J by 5 bases, with 2 bases between them. CDR3 length equals 11 residues. The CDR3 region is CASSFDNEQFF. DNA for the CDR3: TGTGCCAGCAGCTTCGACAATGAGCAGTTCTTC.

The V and J genes are TRBV6-4 and TRBJ2-1; D not resolved. Germline V gives CDR1 MRHNA, CDR2 SNTAGT. CDR3 length: 14 amino acids. Trimming removed 6 bases at V and 4 bases at J, with 13 bases between. Written as DNA, the CDR3 is TGTGCCAGCAGCACAAACGGCATTTACAATGAGCAGTTCTTC. Translation: CASSTNGIYNEQFF.

At least ten counts were recorded for this clonotype. The V call is TRBV5-1, the J call TRBJ2-1; D tentatively reads TRBD1 or TRBD2 (6 bases each). Looked up from germline, CDR1 is SGHRS and CDR2 is YFSETQ. The V end was cut by 0 bases, the J end by 5 bases, with 9 bases between. CDR3 size: 14 residues. The CDR3 protein is CASSLGGADNEQFF. CDR3 nucleotide sequence: TGCGCCAGCAGCTTGGGGGGGGCAGACAATGAGCAGTTCTTC.

This clonotype occurred many times. The J gene is TRBJ2-7, the V gene TRBV5-1, with 8 positions matching TRBD1. Germline V gene sequence: CDR1 SGHRS, CDR2 YFSETQ. Unmatched junction bases numbered 7, after V lost 3 bases and J lost 2 bases. The CDR3 consists of 15 residues. The CDR3 DNA reads TGCGCCAGCAGCTCTGGGACAGGAGGGACCTACGAGCAGTACTTC. Protein sequence: CASSSGTGGTYEQYF. The full variable domain, completed using reference TRBV5-1 and TRBJ2-7, is KAGVTQTPRYLIKTRGQQVTLSCSPISGHRSVSWYQQTPGQGLQFLFEYFSETQRNKGNFPGRFSGRQFSNSRSEMNVSTLELGDSALYLCASSSGTGGTYEQYFGPGTRLTVT.

This clonotype has a count of ten or more. This rearrangement joins TRBV5-6 to TRBJ2-1; TRBD1 matches 8 bases. Germline V gene sequence: CDR1 SGHDT, CDR2 YYEEEE. The V gene end was trimmed by 2 bases and the J gene end by 1 base; junction bases not matched to a gene: 2. This CDR3 is 15 amino acids long. The DNA of the CDR3 is TGTGCCAGCAGCTTCGGGACAGGTTCCTACAATGAGCAGTTCTTC. Amino acid sequence: CASSFGTGSYNEQFF.

This clonotype has ten or more counts. In DNA form, the CDR3 reads TGCAGTGCTAGACCCCCGGGACTAAACACCGGGGAGCTGTTTTTT. It codes for CSARPPGLNTGELFF. The rearrangement joins TRBV20-1 to TRBJ2-2; 7 nucleotides align to TRBD2. Germline CDR1 is DFQATT and CDR2 is SNEGSKA (reference sequence). This CDR3 is built from 15 residues. V was pared by 2 bases and J by 2 bases, with 5 bases of the junction left unmatched.

The rearrangement uses TRBV5-1 and TRBJ2-2; 10 bases are shared with TRBD2. The J segment lost 5 bases and the V segment lost 4 bases, leaving 5 bases of the junction unmatched. The germline CDR1 and CDR2 sequences are SGHRS and YFSETQ. This CDR3 is 15 amino acids long. CDR3 loop: CASSPSGGETGELFF. The CDR3 DNA is TGCGCCAGCAGCCCCAGCGGGGGGGAAACCGGGGAGCTGTTTTTT.

This clonotype was found many times. This rearrangement joins TRBV7-2 to TRBJ2-5; D ambiguous. V lost 0 bases to trimming and J lost 5 bases, with 10 bases between them. Germline V CDR1 and CDR2: SGHTA, FQGNSA. This CDR3 spans 14 amino acids. For the CDR3, the DNA is TGTGCCAGCAGCTTAGCGTTCGGGTGGGAGACCCAGTACTTC. Protein: CASSLAFGWETQYF.

Here the CDR3 DNA reads TGCAGTGCTATCCGGGACAGGGTTGGATCACCCCTCCACTTT. It translates to CSAIRDRVGSPLHF. The chain carries TRBV20-1 and TRBJ1-6, with 9 bases identical to TRBD1. V dropped 4 bases and J dropped 10; count of bases not matched to a gene: 8. The CDR3 is 14 residues long. CDR1 and CDR2 (germline): DFQATT, SNEGSKA (reference sequence).

This clonotype was counted ten times or more. The CDR3 protein is CASSALSGGLPTDTQYF. CDR3 in DNA: TGTGCCAGCTCCGCCTTGAGCGGGGGGCTCCCCACAGATACGCAGTATTTT. The chain uses TRBV3-1 and TRBJ2-3; 9 bases match TRBD2. J was trimmed by 2 bases and V by 8 bases; bases with no gene match: 14. The CDR3 is 17 amino acids. Germline assignment: CDR1 LGHDT and CDR2 YNNKEL (reference sequence).